This T cell receptor (beta chain) came from a study of blood T cell repertoires in COVID-19. The assay was immunoSEQ multiplex PCR, and TCRdb's table has in-frame clones only and misses some. The sample has over 150,000 clones; roughly 85% are singletons. The study recruited people aged roughly 18 to 95 years across roughly 25 US areas. V gave up 2 bases and J gave up 8 bases, with 13 bases separating them. Germline loops: CDR1 LNHDA, CDR2 SQIVND (reference sequence). This CDR3 is built from 14 residues. This chain connects TRBV19 to TRBJ2-1; a weak D match, TRBD1 (6 bases). The sequence derives from a man aged 35 to 55 who had recovered from COVID-19. Material: PBMCs or T cells enriched from blood (not recorded which). CDR3 sequence reads: CASSIRSPGDEQFF. The CDR3, as DNA: TGTGCCAGTAGTATAAGGTCCCCAGGGGATGAGCAGTTCTTC.